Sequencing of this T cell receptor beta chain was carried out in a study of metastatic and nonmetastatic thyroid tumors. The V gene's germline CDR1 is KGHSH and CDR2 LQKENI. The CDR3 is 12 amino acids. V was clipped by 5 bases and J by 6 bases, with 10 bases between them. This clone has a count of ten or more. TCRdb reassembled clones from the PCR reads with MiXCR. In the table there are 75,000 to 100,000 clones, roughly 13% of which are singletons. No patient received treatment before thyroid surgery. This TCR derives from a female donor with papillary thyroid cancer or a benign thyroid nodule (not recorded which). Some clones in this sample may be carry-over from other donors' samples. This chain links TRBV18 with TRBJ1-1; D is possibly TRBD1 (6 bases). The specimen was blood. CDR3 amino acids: CASSAAGAEAFF. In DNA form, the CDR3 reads TGTGCCAGCTCAGCCGCAGGGGCTGAAGCTTTCTTT.